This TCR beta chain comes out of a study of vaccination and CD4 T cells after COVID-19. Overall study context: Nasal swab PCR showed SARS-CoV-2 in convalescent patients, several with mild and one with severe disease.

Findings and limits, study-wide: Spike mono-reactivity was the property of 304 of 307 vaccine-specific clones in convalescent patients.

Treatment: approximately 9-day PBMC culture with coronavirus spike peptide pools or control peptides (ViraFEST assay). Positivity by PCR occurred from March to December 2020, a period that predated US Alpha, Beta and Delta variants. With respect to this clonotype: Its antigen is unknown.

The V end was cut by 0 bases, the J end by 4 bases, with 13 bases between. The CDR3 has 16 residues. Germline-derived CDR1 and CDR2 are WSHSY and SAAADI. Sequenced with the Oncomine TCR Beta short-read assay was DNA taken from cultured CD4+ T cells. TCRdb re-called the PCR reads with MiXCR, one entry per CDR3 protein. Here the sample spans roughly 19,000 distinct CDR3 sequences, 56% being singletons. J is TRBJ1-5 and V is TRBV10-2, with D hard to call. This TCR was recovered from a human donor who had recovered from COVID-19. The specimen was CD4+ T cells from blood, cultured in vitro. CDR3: CASSESSWGSNQPQHF. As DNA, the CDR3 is TGCGCCAGCAGTGAGTCGAGTTGGGGTAGTAATCAGCCCCAGCATTTT.